A single sample gave rise to the 4 T cell receptor beta chains below, sequenced in a study of cytomegalovirus exposure and HLA in healthy donors. Some clones are missing from TCRdb's copy, which holds only in-frame ones; the method was immunoSEQ multiplex PCR. The sample has roughly 260,000 clones, roughly 89% seen once. Sample: PBMCs. The origin of the receptors is a woman younger than 30 in good health and CMV-seronegative.

V gene TRBV9 combines with J gene TRBJ2-1, with D tentatively TRBD2 (6 bases). Trimming pared 3 bases from V and 4 bases from J, leaving 26 bases between. The germline V gene has CDR1 SGDLS and CDR2 YYNGEE. The CDR3 covers 19 residues. Here the CDR3 reads CASSDREKDTHGGYNEQFF. DNA of the CDR3: TGTGCCAGCAGCGACCGGGAGAAAGATACCCACGGAGGGTACAATGAGCAGTTCTTC.

The rearrangement joins TRBV5-1 to TRBJ2-5, with 7 bases that match TRBD1. The CDR3 loop spans 14 amino acids. Per the germline V gene, CDR1 is SGHRS and CDR2 is YFSETQ. V dropped 4 bases and J dropped 1; count of bases not matched to a gene: 4. The CDR3 DNA reads as TGCGCCAGCAGCATGGGACAGTCCCAAGAGACCCAGTACTTC. Its translation: CASSMGQSQETQYF.

The chain is built from TRBV18 and TRBJ2-6, with TRBD1 as a possible D gene (5 bases). Germline assignment: CDR1 KGHSH and CDR2 LQKENI. The CDR3 sequence is 17 residues long. Trimming cost V 3 bases and J 0 bases, with 12 bases left between them. The CDR3 DNA follows: TGTGCCAGCTCACCCCGCAGGGCTGACTCTGGGGCCAACGTCCTGACTTTC. Amino acids: CASSPRRADSGANVLTF.

This chain uses TRBV29-1 with TRBJ2-3; 10 nucleotides match TRBD1. The CDR3 spans 14 residues. Germline trimming cut 6 bases from V and 6 bases from J; bases unmatched to any gene: 9. CDR1 and CDR2 from the germline V gene are SQVTM and ANQGSEA. The CDR3 DNA reads as TGCAGCGTGGACCGGGACAGGGGAGGGGATACGCAGTATTTT. Encoded protein: CSVDRDRGGDTQYF.